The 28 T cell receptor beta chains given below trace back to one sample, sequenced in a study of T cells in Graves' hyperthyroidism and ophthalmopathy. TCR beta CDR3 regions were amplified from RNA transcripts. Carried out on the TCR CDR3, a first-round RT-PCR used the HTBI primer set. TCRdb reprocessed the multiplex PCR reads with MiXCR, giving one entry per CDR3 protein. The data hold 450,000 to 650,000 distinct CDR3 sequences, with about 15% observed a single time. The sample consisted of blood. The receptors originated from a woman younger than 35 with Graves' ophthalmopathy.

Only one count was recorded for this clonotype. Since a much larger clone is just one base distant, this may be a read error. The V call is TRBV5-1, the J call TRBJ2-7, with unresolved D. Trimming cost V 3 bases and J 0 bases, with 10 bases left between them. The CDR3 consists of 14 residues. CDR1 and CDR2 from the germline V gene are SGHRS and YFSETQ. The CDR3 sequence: CASSSNSLSYEQYF. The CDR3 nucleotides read TGCGCCAGCAGCTCGAACTCCCTCTCCTACGAGCAGTACTTC.

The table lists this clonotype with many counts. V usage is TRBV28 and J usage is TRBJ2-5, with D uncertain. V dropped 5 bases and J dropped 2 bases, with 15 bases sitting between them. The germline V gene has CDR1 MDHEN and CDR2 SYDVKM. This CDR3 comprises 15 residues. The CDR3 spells CASSGQERNQETQYF. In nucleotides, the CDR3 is TGTGCCAGCAGTGGCCAAGAAAGGAATCAAGAGACCCAGTACTTC.

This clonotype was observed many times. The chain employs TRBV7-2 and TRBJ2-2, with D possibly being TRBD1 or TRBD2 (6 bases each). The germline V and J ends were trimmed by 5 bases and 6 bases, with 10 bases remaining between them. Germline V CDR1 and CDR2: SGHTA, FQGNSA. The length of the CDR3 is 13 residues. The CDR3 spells CASSPGAPGELFF. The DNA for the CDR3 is TGTGCCAGCAGCCCGGGGGCCCCCGGGGAGCTGTTTTTT. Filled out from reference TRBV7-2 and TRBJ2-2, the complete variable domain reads GAGVSQSPSNKVTEKGKDVELRCDPISGHTALYWYRQSLGQGLEFLIYFQGNSAPDKSGLPSDRFSAERTGGSVSTLTIQRTQQEDSAVYLCASSPGAPGELFFGEGSRLTVL.

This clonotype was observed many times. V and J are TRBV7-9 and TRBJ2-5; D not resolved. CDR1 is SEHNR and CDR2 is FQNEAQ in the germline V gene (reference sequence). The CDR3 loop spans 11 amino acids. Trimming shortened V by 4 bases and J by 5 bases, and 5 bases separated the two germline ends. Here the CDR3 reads CASSWQETQYF. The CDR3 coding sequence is TGTGCCAGCAGCTGGCAGGAGACCCAGTACTTC.

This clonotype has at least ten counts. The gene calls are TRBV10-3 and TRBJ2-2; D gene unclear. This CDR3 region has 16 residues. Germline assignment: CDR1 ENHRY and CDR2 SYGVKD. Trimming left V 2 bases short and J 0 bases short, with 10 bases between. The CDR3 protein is CAISELTSANTGELFF. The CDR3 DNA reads TGTGCCATCAGTGAGCTTACGTCCGCGAACACCGGGGAGCTGTTTTTT.

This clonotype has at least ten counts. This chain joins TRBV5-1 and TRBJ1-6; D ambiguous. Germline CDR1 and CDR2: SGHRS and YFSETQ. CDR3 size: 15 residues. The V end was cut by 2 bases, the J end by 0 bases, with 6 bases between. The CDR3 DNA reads TGCGCCAGCAGCTTCAGAAGCTCCTATAATTCACCCCTCCACTTT. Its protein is CASSFRSSYNSPLHF.

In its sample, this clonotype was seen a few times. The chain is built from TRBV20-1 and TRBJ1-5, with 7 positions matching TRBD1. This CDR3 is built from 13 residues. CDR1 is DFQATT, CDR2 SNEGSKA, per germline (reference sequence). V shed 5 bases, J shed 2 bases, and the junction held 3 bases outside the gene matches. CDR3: CSASGQGNQPQHF. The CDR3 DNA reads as TGCAGTGCTTCTGGACAGGGCAATCAGCCCCAGCATTTT.

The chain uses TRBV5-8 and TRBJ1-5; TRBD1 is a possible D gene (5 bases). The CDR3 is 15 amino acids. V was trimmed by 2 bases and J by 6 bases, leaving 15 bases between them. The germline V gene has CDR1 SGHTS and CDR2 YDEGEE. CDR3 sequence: CASSFRQRRSQPQHF. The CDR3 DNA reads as TGTGCCAGCAGCTTTCGACAGCGGCGCAGTCAGCCCCAGCATTTT.

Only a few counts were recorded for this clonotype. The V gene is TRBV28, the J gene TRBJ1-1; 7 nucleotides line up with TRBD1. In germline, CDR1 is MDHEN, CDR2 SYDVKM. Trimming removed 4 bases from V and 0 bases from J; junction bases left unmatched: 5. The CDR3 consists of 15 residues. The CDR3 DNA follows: TGTGCCAGCAGTTACCCGACAGGGTTGAACACTGAAGCTTTCTTT. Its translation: CASSYPTGLNTEAFF.

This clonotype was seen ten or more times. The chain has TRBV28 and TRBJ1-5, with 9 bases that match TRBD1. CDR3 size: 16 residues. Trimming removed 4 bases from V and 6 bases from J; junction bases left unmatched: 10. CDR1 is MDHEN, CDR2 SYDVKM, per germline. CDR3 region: CASSYKPGQGSQPQHF. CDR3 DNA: TGTGCCAGCAGTTATAAACCGGGACAGGGTAGTCAGCCCCAGCATTTT. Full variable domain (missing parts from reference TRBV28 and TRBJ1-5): DVKVTQSSRYLVKRTGEKVFLECVQDMDHENMFWYRQDPGLGLRLIYFSYDVKMKEKGDIPEGYSVSREKKERFSLILESASTNQTSMYLCASSYKPGQGSQPQHFGDGTRLSIL.

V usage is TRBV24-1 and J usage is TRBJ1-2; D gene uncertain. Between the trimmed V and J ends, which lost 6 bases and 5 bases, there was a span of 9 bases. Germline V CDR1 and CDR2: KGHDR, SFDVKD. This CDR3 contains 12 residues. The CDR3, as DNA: TGTGCCACCAGTCAAGACCAATATGGCTACACCTTC. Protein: CATSQDQYGYTF.

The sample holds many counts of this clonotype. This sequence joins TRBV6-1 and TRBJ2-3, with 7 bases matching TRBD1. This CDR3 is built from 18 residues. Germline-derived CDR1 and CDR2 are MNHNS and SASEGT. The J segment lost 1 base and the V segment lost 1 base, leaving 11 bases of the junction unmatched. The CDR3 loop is CASSEVPTGSWGTDTQYF. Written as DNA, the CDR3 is TGTGCCAGCAGTGAAGTCCCGACAGGGTCGTGGGGCACAGATACGCAGTATTTT.

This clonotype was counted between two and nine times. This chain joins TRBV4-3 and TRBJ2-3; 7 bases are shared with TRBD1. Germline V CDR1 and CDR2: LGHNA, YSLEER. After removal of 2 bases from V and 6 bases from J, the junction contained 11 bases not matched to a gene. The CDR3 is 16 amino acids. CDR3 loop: CASSQSSPDRSDTQYF. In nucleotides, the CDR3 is TGCGCCAGCAGCCAATCTTCACCGGACAGGTCGGATACGCAGTATTTT.

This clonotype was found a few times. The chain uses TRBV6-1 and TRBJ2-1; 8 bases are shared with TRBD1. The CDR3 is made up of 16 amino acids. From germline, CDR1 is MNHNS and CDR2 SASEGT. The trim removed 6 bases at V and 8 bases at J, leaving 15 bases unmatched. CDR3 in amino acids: CASSQHWTGPFDEQFF. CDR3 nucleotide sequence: TGTGCCAGCAGCCAACATTGGACAGGGCCTTTCGATGAGCAGTTCTTC.

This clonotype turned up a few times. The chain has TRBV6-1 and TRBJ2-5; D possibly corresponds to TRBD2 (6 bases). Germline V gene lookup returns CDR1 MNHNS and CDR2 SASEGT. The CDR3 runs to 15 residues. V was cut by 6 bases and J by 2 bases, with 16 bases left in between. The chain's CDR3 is CASSPEMGRQETQYF. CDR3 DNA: TGTGCCAGCAGCCCCGAAATGGGGAGGCAAGAGACCCAGTACTTC.

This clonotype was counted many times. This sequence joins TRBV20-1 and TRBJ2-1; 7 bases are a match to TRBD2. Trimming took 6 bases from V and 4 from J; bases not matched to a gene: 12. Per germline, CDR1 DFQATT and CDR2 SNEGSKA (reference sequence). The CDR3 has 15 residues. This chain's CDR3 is CSADTGGGSYNEQFF. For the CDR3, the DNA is TGCAGTGCGGACACCGGCGGGGGTTCGTACAATGAGCAGTTCTTC.

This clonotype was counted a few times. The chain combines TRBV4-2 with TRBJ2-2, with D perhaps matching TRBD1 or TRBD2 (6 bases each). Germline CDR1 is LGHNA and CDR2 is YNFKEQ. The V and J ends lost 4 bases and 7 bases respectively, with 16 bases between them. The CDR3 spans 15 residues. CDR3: CASSRGAGEVGELFF. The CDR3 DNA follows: TGTGCCAGCAGCCGGGGGGCAGGGGAAGTCGGGGAGCTGTTTTTT.

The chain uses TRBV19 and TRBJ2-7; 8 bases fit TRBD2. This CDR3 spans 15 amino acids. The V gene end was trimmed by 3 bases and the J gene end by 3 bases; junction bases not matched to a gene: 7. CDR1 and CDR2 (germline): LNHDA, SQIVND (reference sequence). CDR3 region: CASSMSTSGYYEQYF. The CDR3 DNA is TGTGCCAGTAGTATGAGCACTAGCGGATACTACGAGCAGTACTTC.

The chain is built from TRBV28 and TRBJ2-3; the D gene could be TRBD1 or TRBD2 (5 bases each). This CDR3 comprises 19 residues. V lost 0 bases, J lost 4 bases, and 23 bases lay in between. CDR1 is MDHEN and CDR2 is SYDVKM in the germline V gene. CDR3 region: CASSLWWSGGEHRPDTQYF. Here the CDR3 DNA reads TGTGCCAGCAGTTTATGGTGGTCTGGGGGAGAGCACAGGCCAGATACGCAGTATTTT.

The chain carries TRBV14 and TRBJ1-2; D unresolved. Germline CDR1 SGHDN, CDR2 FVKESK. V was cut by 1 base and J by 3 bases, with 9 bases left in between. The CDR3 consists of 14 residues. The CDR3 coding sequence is TGTGCCAGCAGCCAAGTTCCCCACCACTATGGCTACACCTTC. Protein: CASSQVPHHYGYTF.

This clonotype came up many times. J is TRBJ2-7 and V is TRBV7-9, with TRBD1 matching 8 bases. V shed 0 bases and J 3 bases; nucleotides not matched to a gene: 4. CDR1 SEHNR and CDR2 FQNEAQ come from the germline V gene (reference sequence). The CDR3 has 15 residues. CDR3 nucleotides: TGTGCCAGCAGCTTAGCCCGGACAGGGAACTACGAGCAGTACTTC. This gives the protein CASSLARTGNYEQYF.

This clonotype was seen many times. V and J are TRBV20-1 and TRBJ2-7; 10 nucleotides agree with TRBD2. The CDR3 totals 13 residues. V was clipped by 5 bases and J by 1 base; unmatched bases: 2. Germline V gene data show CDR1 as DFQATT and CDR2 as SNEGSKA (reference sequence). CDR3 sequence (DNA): TGCAGTGCTCCTAGCGGGGGATCCTACGAGCAGTACTTC. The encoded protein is CSAPSGGSYEQYF.

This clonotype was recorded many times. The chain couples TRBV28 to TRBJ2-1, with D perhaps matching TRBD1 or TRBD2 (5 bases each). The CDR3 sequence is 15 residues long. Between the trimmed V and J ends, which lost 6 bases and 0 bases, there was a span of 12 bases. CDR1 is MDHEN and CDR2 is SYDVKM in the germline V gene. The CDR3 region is CASSYPGTSYNEQFF. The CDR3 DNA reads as TGTGCCAGCAGCTATCCAGGGACCTCCTACAATGAGCAGTTCTTC.

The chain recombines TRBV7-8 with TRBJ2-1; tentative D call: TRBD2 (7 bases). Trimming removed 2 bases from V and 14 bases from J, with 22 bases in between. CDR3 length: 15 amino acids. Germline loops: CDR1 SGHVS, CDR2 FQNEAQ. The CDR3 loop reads CASSLRREARGGEFF. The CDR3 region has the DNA TGTGCCAGCAGCTTAAGGAGGGAGGCGAGGGGGGGCGAGTTCTTC.

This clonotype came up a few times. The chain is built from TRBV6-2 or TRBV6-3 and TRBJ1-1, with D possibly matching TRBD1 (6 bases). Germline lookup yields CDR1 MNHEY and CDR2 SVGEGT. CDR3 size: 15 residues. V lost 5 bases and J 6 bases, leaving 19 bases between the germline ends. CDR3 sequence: CASSDRTTGRAEAFF. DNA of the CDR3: TGTGCCAGCAGTGACCGAACCACAGGGAGGGCTGAAGCTTTCTTT.

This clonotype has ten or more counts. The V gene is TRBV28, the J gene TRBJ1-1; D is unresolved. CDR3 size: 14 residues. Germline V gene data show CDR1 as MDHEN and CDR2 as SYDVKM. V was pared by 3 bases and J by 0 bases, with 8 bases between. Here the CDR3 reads CASSFSTVNTEAFF. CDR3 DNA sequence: TGTGCCAGCAGTTTTTCTACGGTGAACACTGAAGCTTTCTTT.

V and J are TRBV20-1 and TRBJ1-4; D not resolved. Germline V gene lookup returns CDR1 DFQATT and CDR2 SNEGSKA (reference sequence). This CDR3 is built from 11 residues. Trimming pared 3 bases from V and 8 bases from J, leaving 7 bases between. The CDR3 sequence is CSAREYEKLFF. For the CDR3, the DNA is TGCAGTGCTAGGGAATACGAAAAACTGTTTTTT.

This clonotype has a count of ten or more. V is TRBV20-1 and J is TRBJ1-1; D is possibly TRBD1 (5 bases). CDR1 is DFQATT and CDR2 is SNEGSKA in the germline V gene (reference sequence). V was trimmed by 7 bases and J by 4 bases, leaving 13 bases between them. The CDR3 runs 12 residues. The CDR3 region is CSVIGAGTEAFF. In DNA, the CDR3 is TGCAGTGTCATAGGGGCGGGCACTGAAGCTTTCTTT.